A selection of T cell receptor beta chains follows, all from one sample in a study of blood T cell repertoires in COVID-19. Clones were sequenced by immunoSEQ multiplex PCR, and TCRdb holds only the in-frame ones, with some missing. The table shows over 85,000 clones, with around 90% occurring only once. The sequenced sample was peripheral blood. These receptors came from a man younger than 35 with acute or convalescent COVID-19. CDR3s include the opening cysteine and the closing phenylalanine or tryptophan. A D gene is named only where the DNA matches it firmly. The listing skips clone size in some rows; elsewhere it reads once, few, many or a size class.

J gene,clone size,D gene,V gene,CDR3 DNA,CDR3 protein
TRBJ1-3,.,.,TRBV12-5,TGTGCTAGTGGGACGACCGGGGGAAACACCATATATTTT,CASGTTGGNTIYF
TRBJ1-2,.,TRBD1,TRBV6-1,TGTGCCAGCAGGGAACACAGGGGGCTAATAAACTATGGCTACACCTTC,CASREHRGLINYGYTF
TRBJ1-5,.,TRBD1,TRBV13,TGTGCCAGCAGTTATCATGGGACAGGGGGCGGCAATCAGCCCCAGCATTTT,CASSYHGTGGGNQPQHF
TRBJ1-2,.,TRBD1,TRBV6-1,TGTGCCAGCAGTGAGCCGCCGGGACAGCGCATTTATGGCTACACCTTC,CASSEPPGQRIYGYTF
TRBJ1-2,.,.,TRBV18,TGTGCCAGCTCCCACGACGGACAGAAGTCCTATGGCTACACCTTC,CASSHDGQKSYGYTF
TRBJ2-7,.,.,TRBV19,TGTGCCAGTAGTACCCCTATGAGCGACAGGACCATCTCCTACGAGCAGTACTTC,CASSTPMSDRTISYEQYF
TRBJ1-1,.,.,TRBV12-3/TRBV12-4,TGTGCCAGCAGTTTTGCGGGGTACACTGAAGCTTTCTTT,CASSFAGYTEAFF
TRBJ1-2,.,TRBD1,TRBV5-1,TGCGCCAGCAGCCTAGACGGACAGGGGGCGGGAGGCTACACCTTC,CASSLDGQGAGGYTF
TRBJ1-1,.,.,TRBV21-1,TGTGCCAGCAGCACCACAGGGAGAGTAGCGATCACTGAAGCTTTCTTT,CASSTTGRVAITEAFF
TRBJ2-1,.,TRBD1,TRBV7-9,TGTGCCAGTTACATACCTAAGGGGACAGGGGGGGACAATGAGCAGTTCTTC,CASYIPKGTGGDNEQFF
TRBJ1-2,.,.,TRBV5-4,TGTGCCAGCAGCTTAAGGGGAAACTATGGCTACACCTTC,CASSLRGNYGYTF
TRBJ1-2,once,.,TRBV30,TGTGCCTGGAGTGGGCCGATTTCCTCTGGCTACACCTTC,CAWSGPISSGYTF
TRBJ1-5,.,.,TRBV6-5,TGTGCCAGCCGTACGGAGCCTGATCAGCCCCAGCATTTT,CASRTEPDQPQHF
TRBJ2-3,.,.,TRBV7-6,TGTGCCAGCAGCTTGGGAGGCGGGATTAGAGATACGCAGTATTTT,CASSLGGGIRDTQYF
TRBJ2-3,.,.,TRBV6-2/TRBV6-3,TGTGCCAGCAGTTTTCCCCTACAGGGAAAAAGGACCACAGATACGCAGTATTTT,CASSFPLQGKRTTDTQYF
TRBJ1-4,.,.,TRBV9,TGTGCCAGCGCGAGAACTGAGGGTGAAAAACTGTTTTTT,CASARTEGEKLFF
TRBJ1-5,.,TRBD1,TRBV5-6,TGTGCCAGCAGCTTGGGGATGGACAGGGACTATCAGCCCCAGCATTTT,CASSLGMDRDYQPQHF
TRBJ1-2,.,.,TRBV6-5,TGTGCCAGCAGTTACTCCCCCGGTTTCTACTATGGCTACACCTTC,CASSYSPGFYYGYTF
TRBJ1-2,.,.,TRBV5-1,TGCGCCAGCAGCCGGGATTTGGATGGCTACACCTTC,CASSRDLDGYTF
TRBJ2-7,.,.,TRBV7-9,TGTGCCAGCAGCTTTGTCGGGGACGAGCAGTACTTC,CASSFVGDEQYF
TRBJ1-4,.,.,TRBV15,TGTGCCACCAGCAGAGAGCGGGCGTCGGAAGAAAAACTGTTTTTT,CATSRERASEEKLFF
TRBJ2-6,once,TRBD1,TRBV27,TGTGCCAGCAGTACCCACGGACAGGGTGCCTCTGGGGCCAACGTCCTGACTTTC,CASSTHGQGASGANVLTF
TRBJ2-3,.,TRBD1,TRBV10-3,TGTGCCATCGGGGGAAAAGAGGGGGCGATCACAGATACGCAGTATTTT,CAIGGKEGAITDTQYF